The 23 T cell receptor beta chains listed next were all sequenced from one sample in a study of OX40 agonist ivuxolimab in advanced cancers. Generated by immunoSEQ multiplex PCR, the TCRdb table keeps only in-frame clones and is missing some. This sample yields tens of thousands of clones, of which nearly 90% are seen a single time; 0.25% to 0.35% belongs to the top ten. The material was CD4+ or CD8+ T cells sorted from blood, obtained in a trial of the OX40 agonist ivuxolimab. Every receptor here comes from an adult with an advanced solid tumor such as melanoma, head and neck, liver or kidney cancer.

The J gene is TRBJ2-3, the V gene TRBV6-1, with D tentatively TRBD2 (7 bases). V was cut by 5 bases and J by 5 bases, with 11 bases left in between. Germline-derived CDR1 and CDR2 are MNHNS and SASEGT. The CDR3 runs 13 residues. The DNA for the CDR3 is TGTGCCAGCAGTCCGGGGGGCGGAGATACGCAGTATTTT. Translated, it gives CASSPGGGDTQYF.

This chain uses TRBV6-4 with TRBJ1-1; TRBD1 matches at 11 bases. The CDR3 contains 12 residues. CDR1 and CDR2 (germline): MRHNA, SNTAGT. Trimming cost V 8 bases and J 11 bases; bases outside gene matches: 7. The CDR3 coding sequence is TGTGCCAGCGGGGACAGGGGGGAGACGGCTTTCTTT. Translating it yields CASGDRGETAFF.

This clone was observed a handful of times. The chain is built from TRBV30 and TRBJ1-2; D ambiguous. Germline V gene data show CDR1 as GTSNPN and CDR2 as SVGIG (reference sequence). The CDR3 consists of 17 residues. The V end lost 3 bases, the J end lost 0 bases, and 20 bases lay between the germline ends. The CDR3 DNA sequence: TGTGCCTGGAGCCCGCCTCCTCTGGGCAGCGCTAACTATGGCTACACCTTC. Translated: CAWSPPPLGSANYGYTF.

The chain uses TRBV13 and TRBJ1-1, with D tentatively TRBD1 (5 bases). The CDR3 consists of 14 residues. V lost 3 bases to trimming and J lost 1 base, with 9 bases between them. From germline, CDR1 is PRHDT and CDR2 FYEKMQ (reference sequence). This chain's CDR3 is CASSFGGRNTEAFF. The DNA for the CDR3 is TGTGCCAGCAGCTTTGGGGGGAGGAACACTGAAGCTTTCTTT.

The chain couples TRBV19 to TRBJ1-5, with 7 bases aligning to TRBD1. Germline V gene sequence: CDR1 LNHDA, CDR2 SQIVND (reference sequence). This CDR3 has 15 residues. V trimming: 8 bases; J trimming: 4 bases; junction bases outside the gene matches: 11. The chain's CDR3 is CASSPGTAINQPQHF. The CDR3 DNA reads as TGTGCCAGTTCCCCCGGGACAGCTATTAATCAGCCCCAGCATTTT.

The chain joins TRBV6-6 to TRBJ1-1, with 7 bases fitting TRBD1. The CDR3 runs 15 residues. The germline V gene has CDR1 MNHNY and CDR2 SVGAGI (reference sequence). Unmatched junction bases numbered 6, after V lost 5 bases and J lost 0 bases. The CDR3 loop reads CASSLHQGVNTEAFF. The CDR3, as DNA: TGTGCCAGCAGTCTACATCAGGGGGTGAACACTGAAGCTTTCTTT.

The gene calls are TRBV10-3 and TRBJ2-7, with 12 positions matching TRBD1. The CDR3 consists of 15 residues. Losses at the gene ends were 6 bases for V and 6 bases for J; bases not matched to a gene: 9. CDR1 ENHRY and CDR2 SYGVKD come from the germline V gene. The CDR3 region is CAIRAGDRGRVEQYF. DNA for the CDR3: TGTGCCATCAGGGCCGGGGACAGGGGGCGCGTCGAGCAGTACTTC.

The J gene is TRBJ1-6, the V gene TRBV9; 8 nucleotides agree with TRBD1. From germline, CDR1 is SGDLS and CDR2 YYNGEE. The V gene end was trimmed by 4 bases and the J gene end by 7 bases; junction bases not matched to a gene: 13. The CDR3 length is 17 residues. CDR3 nucleotide sequence: TGTGCCAGCAGCCCAGGCGGACAGGGCCTATGGAATTCACCCCTCCACTTT. Its translation is CASSPGGQGLWNSPLHF.

In DNA, the CDR3 is TGTGCCATCAGTGTCGGGGGATCCTACGAGCAGTACTTC. Translation gives CAISVGGSYEQYF. The chain couples TRBV10-3 to TRBJ2-7; D perhaps matches TRBD2 (6 bases). The CDR3 is made up of 13 amino acids. The V end was cut by 4 bases, the J end by 1 base, with 8 bases between. CDR1 is ENHRY, CDR2 SYGVKD, per germline.

The V gene is TRBV4-2, the J gene TRBJ2-2, with 10 bases lining up with TRBD2. Trimming removed 4 bases from V and 4 bases from J; junction bases left unmatched: 6. The length of the CDR3 is 16 residues. CDR1 LGHNA and CDR2 YNFKEQ come from the germline V gene. The CDR3 nucleotides read TGTGCCAGCAGCCCCTCAGCGGGGGGGCTCACCGGGGAGCTGTTTTTT. Amino acid sequence: CASSPSAGGLTGELFF.

V gene TRBV10-3 combines with J gene TRBJ2-3; 9 nucleotides agree with TRBD2. The V segment lost 5 bases and the J segment 5 bases; nucleotides outside the gene matches: 5. CDR1 ENHRY and CDR2 SYGVKD come from the germline V gene. The CDR3 runs to 14 residues. The DNA of the CDR3 is TGTGCCATCAGTCCTGCGGGGGGGAGAGATACGCAGTATTTT. Translating it yields CAISPAGGRDTQYF.

The rearrangement uses TRBV7-9 and TRBJ1-2, with D possibly matching TRBD1 (5 bases). Looked up from germline, CDR1 is SEHNR and CDR2 is FQNEAQ (reference sequence). The V end lost 5 bases, the J end lost 4 bases, and 20 bases lay between the germline ends. CDR3 length: 16 amino acids. The CDR3 DNA reads TGTGCCAGCAGCGATTTTTTCGGCGGGGGACCCTATGGCTACACCTTC. Protein product: CASSDFFGGGPYGYTF.

The chain employs TRBV2 and TRBJ2-2; D may be TRBD2 (5 bases). The germline CDR1 and CDR2 sequences are SNHLY and FYNNEI. V was shortened by 7 bases and J by 7 bases, with 19 bases between the two germline ends. The CDR3 runs 15 residues. CDR3 protein: CASTNMGDASGELFF. For the CDR3, the DNA is TGTGCCAGCACCAACATGGGAGATGCGAGCGGGGAGCTGTTTTTT.

In the case of this clone: Distinct nucleotide sequences in the sample also encode this CDR3. The rearrangement links TRBV7-2 to TRBJ2-7; D not resolved. Germline V gene sequence: CDR1 SGHTA, CDR2 FQGNSA. V lost 2 bases and J 3 bases, leaving 8 bases between the germline ends. This CDR3 contains 13 residues. The CDR3 here is CASSLLTDYEQYF. The DNA of the CDR3 is TGTGCCAGCAGCTTATTGACCGACTACGAGCAGTACTTC.

The chain links TRBV30 to TRBJ1-2; no clear D gene. Looked up from germline, CDR1 is GTSNPN and CDR2 is SVGIG (reference sequence). The V gene lost 0 bases and the J gene lost 9 bases, with 17 bases spanning the gap. The CDR3 sequence is 14 residues long. CDR3 in amino acids: CAWSVGIGENSYTF. CDR3 in DNA: TGTGCCTGGAGTGTAGGAATTGGAGAGAATAGCTACACCTTC.

The chain carries TRBV9 and TRBJ2-7; tentative D call: TRBD1 (6 bases). Trimming took 2 bases from V and 5 from J, leaving 14 bases between them. CDR1 is SGDLS, CDR2 YYNGEE, per germline. The length of the CDR3 is 14 residues. This CDR3 reads CASSVSQGRDEQYF. The CDR3 nucleotides are TGTGCCAGCAGCGTGTCGCAGGGGCGGGACGAGCAGTACTTC.

The chain links TRBV20-1 to TRBJ2-3, with D possibly TRBD2 on 5 matching bases. The CDR3 extends over 11 amino acids. Germline CDR1 DFQATT, CDR2 SNEGSKA (reference sequence). The chain's CDR3 is CRAGMGDTQYF. CDR3 bases: TGCAGGGCGGGCATGGGAGATACGCAGTATTTT.

The rearrangement uses TRBV9 and TRBJ2-5; no clear D. V was cut by 0 bases and J by 3 bases, with 3 bases left in between. The CDR3 contains 12 residues. CDR1 is SGDLS, CDR2 YYNGEE, per germline. The CDR3 coding sequence is TGTGCCAGCAGCGTAGTGAAAGAGACCCAGTACTTC. This gives the protein CASSVVKETQYF.

The chain recombines TRBV18 with TRBJ2-5; D call uncertain. The CDR3 loop spans 12 amino acids. Germline lookup yields CDR1 KGHSH and CDR2 LQKENI. Trimming shortened V by 0 bases and J by 5 bases, and 4 bases separated the two germline ends. CDR3 DNA: TGTGCCAGCTCACCACCGGGGGAGACCCAGTACTTC. Translated, it gives CASSPPGETQYF.

In this sample, this clone turned up a few times. The V gene is TRBV9, the J gene TRBJ1-6, with TRBD1 matching over 7 bases. The CDR3 length is 16 residues. Per germline, CDR1 SGDLS and CDR2 YYNGEE. Trimming removed 0 bases from V and 5 bases from J; junction bases left unmatched: 5. The CDR3 coding sequence is TGTGCCAGCAGCGTAGAAGTCACAGGGGATAATTCACCCCTCCACTTT. Translating it yields CASSVEVTGDNSPLHF.

The V and J genes are TRBV7-9 and TRBJ2-1; D call uncertain. The germline V gene encodes CDR1 SEHNR and CDR2 FQNEAQ (reference sequence). This CDR3 comprises 10 residues. Trimming took off 5 bases at V and 7 bases at J, with 3 bases between the two ends. The CDR3 DNA sequence: TGTGCCAGCAGCCATAATGAGCAGTTCTTC. The encoded protein is CASSHNEQFF.

The chain joins TRBV12-2 to TRBJ1-1. TRBV12-2 is a known pseudogene. The CDR3 has 17 amino acids. This CDR3 is CASRSLRDWAENTEAFF. The CDR3 DNA reads as TGTGCAAGTCGCTCCCTCCGGGATTGGGCAGAGAACACTGAAGCTTTCTTT.

The V call is TRBV19, the J call TRBJ2-7; D not certain. The germline gives CDR1 LNHDA, CDR2 SQIVND (reference sequence). Trimming left V 5 bases short and J 0 bases short, with 8 bases between. The length of the CDR3 is 13 residues. The CDR3 coding sequence is TGTGCCAGTAGTGAGACGGTCTCCTACGAGCAGTACTTC. Translation: CASSETVSYEQYF.